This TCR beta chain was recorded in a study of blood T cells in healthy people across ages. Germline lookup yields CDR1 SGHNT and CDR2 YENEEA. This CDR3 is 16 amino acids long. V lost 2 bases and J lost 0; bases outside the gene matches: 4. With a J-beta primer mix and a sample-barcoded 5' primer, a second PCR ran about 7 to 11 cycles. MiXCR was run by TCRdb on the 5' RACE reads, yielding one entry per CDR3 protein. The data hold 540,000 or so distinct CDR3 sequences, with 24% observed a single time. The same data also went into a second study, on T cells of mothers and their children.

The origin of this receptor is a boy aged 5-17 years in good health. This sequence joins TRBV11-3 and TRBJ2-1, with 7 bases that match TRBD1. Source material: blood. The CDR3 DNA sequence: TGTGCCAGCAGCTTAAGGGGGCTGAGCTCCTACAATGAGCAGTTCTTC. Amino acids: CASSLRGLSSYNEQFF.